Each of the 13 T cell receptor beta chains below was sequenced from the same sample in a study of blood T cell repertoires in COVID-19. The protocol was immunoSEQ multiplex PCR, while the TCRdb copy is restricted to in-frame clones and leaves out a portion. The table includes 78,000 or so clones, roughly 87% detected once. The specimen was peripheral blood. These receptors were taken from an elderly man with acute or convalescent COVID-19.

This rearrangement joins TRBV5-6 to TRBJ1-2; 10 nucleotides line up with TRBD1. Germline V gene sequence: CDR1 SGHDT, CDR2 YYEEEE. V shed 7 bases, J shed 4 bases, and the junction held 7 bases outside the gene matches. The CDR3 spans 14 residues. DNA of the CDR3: TGTGCCAGCTCTGTGGGACAGGGGACCTATGGCTACACCTTC. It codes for CASSVGQGTYGYTF.

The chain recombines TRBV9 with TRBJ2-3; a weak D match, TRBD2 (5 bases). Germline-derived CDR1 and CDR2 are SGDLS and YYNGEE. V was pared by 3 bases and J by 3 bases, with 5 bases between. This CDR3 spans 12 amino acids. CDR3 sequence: CASSGTTDTQYF. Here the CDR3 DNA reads TGTGCCAGCAGCGGGACTACAGATACGCAGTATTTT.

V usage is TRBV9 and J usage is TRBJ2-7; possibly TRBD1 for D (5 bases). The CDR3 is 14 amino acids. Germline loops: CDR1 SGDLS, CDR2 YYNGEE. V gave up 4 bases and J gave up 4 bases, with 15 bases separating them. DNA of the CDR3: TGTGCCAGCAGCCCCCTCGGGCAGGGATACGAGCAGTACTTC. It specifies CASSPLGQGYEQYF.

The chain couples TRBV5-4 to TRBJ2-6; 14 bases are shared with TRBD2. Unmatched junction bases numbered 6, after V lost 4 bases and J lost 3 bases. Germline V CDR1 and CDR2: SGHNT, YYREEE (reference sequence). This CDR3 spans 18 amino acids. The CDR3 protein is CASSTGTSGGSGANVLTF. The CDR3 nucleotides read TGTGCCAGCAGCACCGGGACTAGCGGGGGAAGTGGGGCCAACGTCCTGACTTTC.

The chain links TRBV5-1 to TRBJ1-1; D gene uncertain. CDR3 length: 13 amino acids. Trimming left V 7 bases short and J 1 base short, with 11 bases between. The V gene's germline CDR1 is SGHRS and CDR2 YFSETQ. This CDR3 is CASGQTPNTEAFF. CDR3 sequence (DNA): TGCGCCAGCGGCCAGACACCGAACACTGAAGCTTTCTTT.

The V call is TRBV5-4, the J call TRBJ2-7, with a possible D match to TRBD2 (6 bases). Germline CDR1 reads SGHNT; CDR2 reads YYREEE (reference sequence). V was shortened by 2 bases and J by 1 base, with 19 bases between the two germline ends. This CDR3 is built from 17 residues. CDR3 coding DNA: TGTGCCAGCAGCTTCCCTTTGGCAGGGACTGGGTCCTACGAGCAGTACTTC. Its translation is CASSFPLAGTGSYEQYF.

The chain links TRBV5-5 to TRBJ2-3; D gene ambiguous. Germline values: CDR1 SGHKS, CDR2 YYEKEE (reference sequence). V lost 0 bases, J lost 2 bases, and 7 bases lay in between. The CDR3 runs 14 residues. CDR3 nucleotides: TGTGCCAGCAGCTTGGACACATACACAGATACGCAGTATTTT. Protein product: CASSLDTYTDTQYF.

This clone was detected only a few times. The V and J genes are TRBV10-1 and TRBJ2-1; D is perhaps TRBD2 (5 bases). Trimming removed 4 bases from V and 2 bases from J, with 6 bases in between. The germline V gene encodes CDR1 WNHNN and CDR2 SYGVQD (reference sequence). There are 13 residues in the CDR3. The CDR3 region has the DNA TGCGCCAGCAGTGCCGGGACCTACAATGAGCAGTTCTTC. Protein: CASSAGTYNEQFF.

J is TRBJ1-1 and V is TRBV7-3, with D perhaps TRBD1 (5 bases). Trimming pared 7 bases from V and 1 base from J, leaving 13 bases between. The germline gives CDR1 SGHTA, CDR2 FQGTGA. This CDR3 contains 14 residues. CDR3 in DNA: TGTGCCAGCACCTTGGCAGGGCGGAACACTGAAGCTTTCTTT. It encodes CASTLAGRNTEAFF.

The CDR3 is CASSSETSGAYEQYF. The CDR3 nucleotides are TGTGCCAGCAGTTCCGAGACTAGCGGAGCCTACGAGCAGTACTTC. The J gene is TRBJ2-7, the V gene TRBV2, with 9 bases that match TRBD2. V shed 5 bases and J 2 bases; nucleotides not matched to a gene: 7. Germline loops: CDR1 SNHLY, CDR2 FYNNEI. The CDR3 sequence is 15 residues long.

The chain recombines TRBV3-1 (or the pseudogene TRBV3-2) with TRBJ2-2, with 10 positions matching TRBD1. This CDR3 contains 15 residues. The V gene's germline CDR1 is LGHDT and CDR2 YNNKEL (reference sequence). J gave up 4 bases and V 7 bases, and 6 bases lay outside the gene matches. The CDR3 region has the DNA TGTGCCAGCACGCCCGGGACAGGGGCCACCGGGGAGCTGTTTTTT. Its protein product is CASTPGTGATGELFF.

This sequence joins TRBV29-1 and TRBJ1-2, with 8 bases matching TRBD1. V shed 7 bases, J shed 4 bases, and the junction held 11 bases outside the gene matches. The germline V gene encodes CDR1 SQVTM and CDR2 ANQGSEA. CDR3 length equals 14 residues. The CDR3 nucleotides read TGCAGCGCTGGGGGGCAGGGGGCTCCCTATGGCTACACCTTC. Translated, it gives CSAGGQGAPYGYTF.

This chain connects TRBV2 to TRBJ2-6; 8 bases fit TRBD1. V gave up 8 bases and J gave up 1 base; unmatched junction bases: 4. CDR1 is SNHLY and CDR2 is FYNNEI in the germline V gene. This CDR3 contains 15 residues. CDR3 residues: CASLQGASGANVLTF. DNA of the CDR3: TGTGCCAGCCTCCAGGGGGCGTCTGGGGCCAACGTCCTGACTTTC.